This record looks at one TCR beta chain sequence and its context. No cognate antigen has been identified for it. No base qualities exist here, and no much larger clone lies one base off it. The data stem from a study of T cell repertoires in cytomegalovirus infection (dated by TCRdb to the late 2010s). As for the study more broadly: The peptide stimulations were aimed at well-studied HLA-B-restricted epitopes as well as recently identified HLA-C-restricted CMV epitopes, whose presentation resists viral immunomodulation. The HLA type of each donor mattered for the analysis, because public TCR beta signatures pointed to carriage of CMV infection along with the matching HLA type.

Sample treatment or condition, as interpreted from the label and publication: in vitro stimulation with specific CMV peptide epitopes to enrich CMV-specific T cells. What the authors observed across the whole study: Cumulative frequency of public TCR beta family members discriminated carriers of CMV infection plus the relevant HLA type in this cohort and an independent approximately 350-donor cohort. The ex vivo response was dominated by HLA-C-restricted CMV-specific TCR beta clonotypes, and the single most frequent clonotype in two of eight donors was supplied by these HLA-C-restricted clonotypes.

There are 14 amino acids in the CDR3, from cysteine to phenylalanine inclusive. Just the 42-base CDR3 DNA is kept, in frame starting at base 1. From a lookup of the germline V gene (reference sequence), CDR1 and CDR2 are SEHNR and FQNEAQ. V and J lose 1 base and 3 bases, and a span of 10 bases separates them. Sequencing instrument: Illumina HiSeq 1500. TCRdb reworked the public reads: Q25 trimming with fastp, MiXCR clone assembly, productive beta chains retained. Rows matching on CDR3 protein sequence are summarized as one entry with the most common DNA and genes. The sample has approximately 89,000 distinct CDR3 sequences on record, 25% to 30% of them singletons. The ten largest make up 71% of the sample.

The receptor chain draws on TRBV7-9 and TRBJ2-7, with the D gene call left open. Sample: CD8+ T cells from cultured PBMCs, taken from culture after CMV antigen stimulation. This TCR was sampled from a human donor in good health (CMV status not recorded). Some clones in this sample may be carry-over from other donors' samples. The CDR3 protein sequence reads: CASSLVGPYYEQYF. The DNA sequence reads TGTGCCAGCAGCTTAGTCGGCCCCTACTACGAGCAGTACTTC.